The 8 T cell receptor beta chains below all came from one sample that was sequenced in a study of shared clonotypes between healthy human individuals (dated by TCRdb to the early 2020s). Library preparation was by the immunoSEQ multiplex PCR assay. The table was pulled from immuneACCESS by TCRdb, which kept in-frame rearrangements only. Such tables lose some clones; where checked, under half of the loss comes from unresolved V genes, and the rest has no known cause. The sample contains some 550,000 clones, about 96% of them found a single time. Clones ranked in the top ten supply roughly 0.05% of the sample. Specimen: naive CD4+ T cells sorted from blood. The sample's cell subset or site label, in plain terms: CD45RA+ positively selected. The origin of the receptors is a young woman in good health.

This chain connects TRBV19 to TRBJ2-6, with D maybe TRBD2 (6 bases). V gave up 3 bases and J gave up 0 bases, with 15 bases separating them. CDR1 LNHDA and CDR2 SQIVND come from the germline V gene (reference sequence). The CDR3 totals 18 residues. CDR3 loop: CASSIRSGRTSGANVLTF. The DNA of the CDR3 is TGTGCCAGTAGTATCCGTAGCGGCAGAACCTCTGGGGCCAACGTCCTGACTTTC.

This chain uses TRBV18 with TRBJ2-6; the D gene is possibly TRBD1 (5 bases). Trimming removed 3 bases at V and 0 bases at J, with 15 bases between. CDR3 size: 18 residues. CDR1 and CDR2 (germline): KGHSH, LQKENI. CDR3 amino acids: CASSPQTGRSSGANVLTF. DNA of the CDR3: TGTGCCAGCTCACCCCAAACAGGCCGAAGCTCTGGGGCCAACGTCCTGACTTTC. Variable domain in full (rest from reference TRBV18 and TRBJ2-6): NAGVMQNPRHLVRRRGQEARLRCSPMKGHSHVYWYRQLPEEGLKFMVYLQKENIIDESGMPKERFSAEFPKEGPSILRIQQVVRGDSAAYFCASSPQTGRSSGANVLTFGAGSRLTVL.

The CDR3 loop reads CASSFGQETQYF. The CDR3 nucleotides are TGTGCCAGCAGCTTCGGACAAGAGACCCAGTACTTC. This chain joins TRBV5-4 and TRBJ2-5; unclear D gene. Germline V lookup: CDR1 SGHNT, CDR2 YYREEE (reference sequence). This CDR3 region has 12 residues. V was shortened by 2 bases and J by 2 bases, with 4 bases between the two germline ends.

The rearrangement joins TRBV15 to TRBJ2-7; D remains ambiguous. The CDR3 totals 13 residues. Per the germline V gene, CDR1 is LNHNV and CDR2 is YYDKDF (reference sequence). V shed 1 base and J shed 3 bases, with 7 bases lying between them. The CDR3 sequence is CATSRAYVYEQYF. The CDR3, as DNA: TGTGCCACCAGCAGAGCTTACGTCTACGAGCAGTACTTC.

The chain carries TRBV7-9 and TRBJ2-1; 7 positions agree with TRBD2. CDR3 length: 15 residues. Germline CDR1 SEHNR, CDR2 FQNEAQ (reference sequence). Trimming removed 2 bases from V and 1 base from J; junction bases left unmatched: 2. As DNA, the CDR3 is TGTGCCAGCAGCTTACTAGCGGCGTCCTACAATGAGCAGTTCTTC. This sequence encodes CASSLLAASYNEQFF.

The chain combines TRBV5-4 with TRBJ1-1; D is perhaps TRBD1 (5 bases). CDR1 SGHNT and CDR2 YYREEE come from the germline V gene (reference sequence). V was clipped by 0 bases and J by 11 bases, with 17 bases between them. This CDR3 has 14 amino acids. This CDR3 is CASSLGTDIMVAFF. CDR3 bases: TGTGCCAGCAGCTTGGGGACGGACATTATGGTGGCTTTCTTT.

This chain uses TRBV11-2 with TRBJ2-7; 7 nucleotides align to TRBD2. The length of the CDR3 is 16 residues. Germline CDR1 and CDR2: SGHAT and FQNNGV. V dropped 2 bases and J dropped 1; count of bases not matched to a gene: 8. The CDR3 DNA follows: TGTGCCAGCAGCTTAAGTCGGGCTAGCGGTTCCTACGAGCAGTACTTC. Protein product: CASSLSRASGSYEQYF.

This clone appeared once. J is TRBJ2-5 and V is TRBV5-4; TRBD1 aligns across 10 bases. The J call is in doubt because the DNA end fits TRBJ2-7 better. CDR1 SGHNT and CDR2 YYREEE come from the germline V gene (reference sequence). This CDR3 is 14 amino acids long. In DNA form, the CDR3 reads TGTGCCAGCAGCCCCCGGGACAGGGGCTACGAGCAGTACTTC. Translation gives CASSPRDRGYEQYF.